The 16 T cell receptor beta chains below were found in one sample sequenced in a study of cytomegalovirus exposure and HLA in healthy donors. PCR employed 60 Vbeta and 13 Jbeta primers. Profiled with immunoSEQ multiplex PCR; TCRdb holds only in-frame clones, not every one. Of 150,000 to 200,000 clones listed, 60% to 80% were seen once; the top ten hold under 2.5%. Sequenced: PBMCs. The source of these receptors is a man aged 55 to 70 in good health and CMV-seronegative.

In DNA, the CDR3 is TGTGCCAGCAGTCCGGAGACAGGGGGGGTCGGAAAACTGTTTTTT. Its translation: CASSPETGGVGKLFF. This chain connects TRBV6-6 to TRBJ1-4; 9 bases are shared with TRBD1. The length of the CDR3 is 15 residues. Germline V lookup: CDR1 MNHNY, CDR2 SVGAGI (reference sequence). V gave up 5 bases and J gave up 10 bases; unmatched junction bases: 11.

On this clone: The sample contains more than one DNA sequence encoding this CDR3. The V call is TRBV2, the J call TRBJ1-2, with D tentatively TRBD1 (5 bases). Trimming removed 1 base at V and 4 bases at J, with 10 bases between. Looked up from germline, CDR1 is SNHLY and CDR2 is FYNNEI. The CDR3 totals 14 residues. CDR3 in amino acids: CASSEGRGVYGYTF. CDR3 nucleotides: TGTGCCAGCAGTGAAGGAAGGGGCGTCTATGGCTACACCTTC.

The chain links TRBV6-6 to TRBJ2-3, with 9 bases fitting TRBD1. There are 15 residues in the CDR3. Losses at the gene ends were 5 bases for V and 4 bases for J; bases not matched to a gene: 7. Germline CDR1 is MNHNY and CDR2 is SVGAGI (reference sequence). The DNA of the CDR3 is TGTGCCAGCAGTGACCCGGGACAGGGATCAGATACGCAGTATTTT. Translation gives CASSDPGQGSDTQYF.

The chain links TRBV2 to TRBJ2-1; D is unresolved. V was shortened by 3 bases and J by 7 bases, with 16 bases between the two germline ends. The CDR3 spans 15 residues. From germline, CDR1 is SNHLY and CDR2 FYNNEI. The CDR3 is CASSDSRFARNEQFF. CDR3 DNA sequence: TGTGCCAGCAGTGATTCACGGTTTGCACGGAATGAGCAGTTCTTC.

The gene calls are TRBV14 and TRBJ2-1, with 7 bases aligning to TRBD2. The CDR3 is made up of 14 amino acids. Germline CDR1 SGHDN, CDR2 FVKESK. The ends lost 4 bases at V and 7 bases at J; junction bases unmatched: 7. The chain's CDR3 is CASSRWGGGNEQFF. The CDR3 region has the DNA TGTGCCAGCAGCCGCTGGGGGGGTGGGAATGAGCAGTTCTTC.

V gene TRBV29-1 combines with J gene TRBJ2-5; D call uncertain. Trimming pared 2 bases from V and 1 base from J, leaving 5 bases between. This CDR3 region has 12 residues. CDR1 SQVTM and CDR2 ANQGSEA come from the germline V gene. The CDR3 DNA follows: TGCAGCGTTGAACCCAGCCAAGAGACCCAGTACTTC. It is translated as CSVEPSQETQYF.

The V and J genes are TRBV27 and TRBJ2-3; D uncertain. V lost 3 bases and J lost 4, with 11 bases in between. In germline, CDR1 is MNHEY, CDR2 SMNVEV (reference sequence). The CDR3 covers 14 residues. CDR3 in amino acids: CASSFSQASDTQYF. The CDR3 DNA reads as TGTGCCAGCAGTTTTTCCCAGGCCTCAGATACGCAGTATTTT.

The chain has TRBV9 and TRBJ2-5; TRBD2 aligns across 12 bases. Trimming took 4 bases from V and 2 from J; bases not matched to a gene: 6. The CDR3 is 16 residues long. Germline CDR1 reads SGDLS; CDR2 reads YYNGEE. The CDR3 here is CASSPGLAGIQETQYF. DNA of the CDR3: TGTGCCAGCAGCCCCGGACTAGCGGGGATACAAGAGACCCAGTACTTC. The whole variable domain, remainder taken from reference TRBV9 and TRBJ2-5, is DSGVTQTPKHLITATGQRVTLRCSPRSGDLSVYWYQQSLDQGLQFLIQYYNGEERAKGNILERFSAQQFPDLHSELNLSSLELGDSALYFCASSPGLAGIQETQYFGPGTRLLVL.

J is TRBJ2-1 and V is TRBV7-9, with D perhaps matching TRBD1 (6 bases). CDR3 length equals 13 residues. Per the germline V gene, CDR1 is SEHNR and CDR2 is FQNEAQ (reference sequence). The ends were cut back, 4 bases at V and 12 bases at J, with 16 bases in the middle. CDR3 in DNA: TGTGCCAGCAGCTCCCGTGTACAGGGCAGGCAGTTCTTC. This translates into CASSSRVQGRQFF.

This chain uses TRBV10-2 with TRBJ2-1; TRBD2 aligns across 7 bases. Trimming removed 7 bases from V and 3 bases from J; junction bases left unmatched: 6. Looked up from germline, CDR1 is WSHSY and CDR2 is SAAADI. The CDR3 consists of 14 residues. The CDR3: CASIPSGNYNEQFF. CDR3 DNA sequence: TGCGCCAGCATCCCTAGCGGAAACTACAATGAGCAGTTCTTC.

A few counts support this clone. V usage is TRBV10-2 and J usage is TRBJ2-7; 14 bases map to TRBD2. CDR3 length equals 15 residues. Germline V lookup: CDR1 WSHSY, CDR2 SAAADI. Trimming cost V 1 base and J 7 bases; bases outside gene matches: 3. CDR3 in DNA: TGCGCCAGCAGTGAGTGGGGACTAGCGGGAGAAGAGCAGTACTTC. Its translation is CASSEWGLAGEEQYF.

The chain carries TRBV4-1 and TRBJ2-7; D is undetermined. Trimming took off 0 bases at V and 1 base at J, with 10 bases between the two ends. Germline V gives CDR1 MGHRA, CDR2 YSYEKL. The CDR3 runs 15 residues. Here the CDR3 DNA reads TGCGCCAGCAGCCAAGAGTACACAAAATCCTACGAGCAGTACTTC. Amino acid sequence: CASSQEYTKSYEQYF.

The rearrangement uses TRBV7-2 and TRBJ1-1; D remains ambiguous. V lost 4 bases and J 10 bases, leaving 19 bases between the germline ends. Germline V lookup: CDR1 SGHTA, CDR2 FQGNSA. This CDR3 comprises 14 residues. The CDR3 region has the DNA TGTGCCAGCAGCTCCGTTACGGGATCGTGGGGAGCTTTCTTT. Its protein is CASSSVTGSWGAFF. Filled out from reference TRBV7-2 and TRBJ1-1, the complete variable domain reads GAGVSQSPSNKVTEKGKDVELRCDPISGHTALYWYRQSLGQGLEFLIYFQGNSAPDKSGLPSDRFSAERTGGSVSTLTIQRTQQEDSAVYLCASSSVTGSWGAFFGQGTRLTVV.

A few counts support this clone. The chain combines TRBV2 with TRBJ1-1, with 8 bases lining up with TRBD1. V gave up 6 bases and J gave up 2 bases; unmatched junction bases: 5. This CDR3 is built from 14 residues. The germline CDR1 and CDR2 sequences are SNHLY and FYNNEI. The CDR3 here is CASREGQANTEAFF. Here the CDR3 DNA reads TGTGCCAGCAGGGAGGGACAGGCCAACACTGAAGCTTTCTTT.

The V call is TRBV7-9, the J call TRBJ2-1; 9 nucleotides agree with TRBD2. The length of the CDR3 is 15 residues. Germline values: CDR1 SEHNR, CDR2 FQNEAQ (reference sequence). V gave up 3 bases and J gave up 6 bases; unmatched junction bases: 6. CDR3 loop: CASSFSLAGINEQFF. The DNA for the CDR3 is TGTGCCAGCAGCTTTTCCCTAGCGGGGATCAATGAGCAGTTCTTC.

This chain links TRBV30 with TRBJ2-7, with D possibly matching TRBD1 (5 bases). CDR1 is GTSNPN, CDR2 SVGIG, per germline (reference sequence). This CDR3 has 15 residues. The germline V and J ends were trimmed by 0 bases and 2 bases, with 14 bases remaining between them. The CDR3 nucleotides read TGTGCCTGGAGTGTTACAGGTTTCAAAACCTACGAGCAGTACTTC. Its protein product is CAWSVTGFKTYEQYF.